These T cell receptor beta chains were read from a single sample in a study of blood T cells in healthy people across ages. TCRdb re-called the 5' RACE reads with MiXCR, one entry per CDR3 protein. The profile covers approximately 1,000,000 distinct CDR3 sequences, with 35% to 40% appearing a single time and around 13% taken by the ten largest. Source material: blood. The receptor source for this set is a man aged 18 to 30 in good health. Each CDR3 is given with its conserved first and last residue. The D gene is left open where the match is weak. Some rows have no size entry. The others give once, few or many, or a class for an expanded clone.

D	J	V	size	length	DNA	CDR3
NA	TRBJ1-2	TRBV9	few	13	TGTGCCAGTTACTCAGGGGTGAGGTATGGCTACACCTTC	CASYSGVRYGYTF
NA	TRBJ1-3	TRBV15	NA	15	TGTGCCACCAGCAGAGGCCGAATCTCTGGAAACACCATATATTTT	CATSRGRISGNTIYF
NA	TRBJ2-7	TRBV25-1	few	14	TGTGCCAGCAGTGACACGTGCAGCTCCTACGAGCAGTACTTC	CASSDTCSSYEQYF
TRBD2	TRBJ2-1	TRBV5-1	few	17	TGCGCCAGCAGCCCGGGCTTTGGGGGAGGGCCTCTGAATGAGCAGTTCTTC	CASSPGFGGGPLNEQFF
TRBD2	TRBJ2-1	TRBV9	NA	17	TGTGCCAGCAGTATCAGCGGGGGGACTAATTCCTACAATGAGCAGTTCTTC	CASSISGGTNSYNEQFF
TRBD1	TRBJ2-1	TRBV20-1	NA	12	TGCAGTGCTGTCGGACAGGGCAATGAGCAGTTCTTC	CSAVGQGNEQFF
NA	TRBJ2-5	TRBV5-1	NA	14	TGCGCCACCTCCCCCGGAGGGGGTCAAGAGACCCAGTACTTC	CATSPGGGQETQYF
NA	TRBJ1-4	TRBV20-1	NA	14	TGCAGTGCTAGGATCGCTGCAACTAATGAAAAACTGTTTTTT	CSARIAATNEKLFF
TRBD1	TRBJ2-2	TRBV3-1	NA	19	TGTGCCAGCAGCCAAGTTAAGCTAGGGACAGGGGACTCCACCGGGGAGCTGTTTTTT	CASSQVKLGTGDSTGELFF
TRBD2	TRBJ2-5	TRBV7-2	NA	16	TGTGCCAGCAGCTTCGGTATTTTAGCGGGAGGGGAGACCCAGTACTTC	CASSFGILAGGETQYF
TRBD1	TRBJ1-2	TRBV7-2	once	17	TGTACCAGCAGCTCAGAAACAGGGGGCTGGTCGAACTATGGCTACACCTTC	CTSSSETGGWSNYGYTF
NA	TRBJ2-1	TRBV11-2	few	17	TGTGCCAGCAGTTCCACTTCCCTACCCCTCACCTACAATGAGCAGTTCTTC	CASSSTSLPLTYNEQFF
NA	TRBJ1-2	TRBV2	few	13	TGTGCCAGCAGTGGGACAAGGTCGGGCGGCTACACCTTC	CASSGTRSGGYTF
NA	TRBJ2-7	TRBV5-1	NA	16	TGCGCCAGCAGCTTCAAGGAGGGGGACCCACCCTACGAGCAGTACTTC	CASSFKEGDPPYEQYF
NA	TRBJ2-3	TRBV7-9	NA	12	TGTGCCAGCATGACCCTAGCAGATACGCGGTATTTT	CASMTLADTRYF
TRBD1	TRBJ1-4	TRBV7-8	many	14	TGTGCCAGCAGCTCCGGGACAGGGGATGAAAAACTGTTTTTT	CASSSGTGDEKLFF
TRBD1	TRBJ2-4	TRBV6-2/TRBV6-3	NA	18	TGTGCCAGCAGCCGCCCCACCGGGACAGGAATCTCCAAAAACATTCAGTACTTC	CASSRPTGTGISKNIQYF
NA	TRBJ2-2	TRBV5-1	NA	16	TGCGCCAGCAGCTTGGAGGCGACACCAAACACCGGGGAGCTGTTTTTT	CASSLEATPNTGELFF
TRBD2	TRBJ2-1	TRBV20-1	NA	14	TGCAGTGCTCACGATAGCGGGCCCTACAATGAGCAGTTCTTC	CSAHDSGPYNEQFF
NA	TRBJ1-2	TRBV20-1	few	14	TGCAGTGCTAATGTACAGGCGATTAACTATGGCTACACCTTC	CSANVQAINYGYTF
TRBD1	TRBJ2-7	TRBV7-2	NA	15	TGTGCCAGCAGCTTAGCTCGGACAGGGCCCTACGAGCAGTACTTC	CASSLARTGPYEQYF
NA	TRBJ1-1	TRBV6-5	NA	17	TGTGCCAGCAGTTACTCAAGACCAGAGGCAGGTAACACTGAAGCTTTCTTT	CASSYSRPEAGNTEAFF
NA	TRBJ1-2	TRBV3-1	few	15	TGTGCCAGCAGCCAAGCTCAGGGGTTGGGCTATGGCTACACCTTC	CASSQAQGLGYGYTF
NA	TRBJ2-3	TRBV12-3/TRBV12-4	NA	14	TGTGCCAGCAGTACCCTAACTAGCACAGATACGCAGTATTTT	CASSTLTSTDTQYF
TRBD2	TRBJ2-3	TRBV2	NA	14	TGTGCCAGCAGAGACCTAGCGGGGGGCCTCCCCAAGTATTTT	CASRDLAGGLPKYF
NA	TRBJ2-7	TRBV29-1	many	11	TGCAGCGTTGCCGGGTATAACGAGCAGTACTTC	CSVAGYNEQYF
TRBD2	TRBJ2-1	TRBV4-2	NA	14	TGTGCCAGCAGCCAAGACGCTAGCGGGGGGTCTAAGTTCTTC	CASSQDASGGSKFF
TRBD2	TRBJ2-1	TRBV29-1	NA	14	TGCAGCGTTAGGACTAGCGACTCCTACAATGAGCAGTTCTTC	CSVRTSDSYNEQFF
NA	TRBJ2-2	TRBV4-3	NA	15	TGCGCCAGCAGCCAAGATAGAATTCCCACCGGGGAGCTGTTTTTT	CASSQDRIPTGELFF
NA	TRBJ1-5	TRBV19	NA	17	TGTGCCAGTAGTATAGGTTCCGGGTCCCCCGACAATCAGCCCCAGCATTTT	CASSIGSGSPDNQPQHF
NA	TRBJ2-4	TRBV13	NA	16	TGTGCCAGCAGCCTCAGAACGGACAGTCCTGGGAACATTCAGTACTTC	CASSLRTDSPGNIQYF
NA	TRBJ1-6	TRBV20-1	once	16	TGCAGTGCTAGAGATATGGAGTTGCACTCCAATTCACCCCTCCACTTT	CSARDMELHSNSPLHF
NA	TRBJ2-5	TRBV29-1	NA	14	TGCAGCGTTGAAGGTACTGCAGACCAAGAGACCCAGTACTTC	CSVEGTADQETQYF
TRBD1	TRBJ2-6	TRBV2	NA	17	TGTGCCAGCAGCCGGAGACAGGGGGGATCTGGGGCCAACGTCCTGACTTTC	CASSRRQGGSGANVLTF
NA	TRBJ2-5	TRBV12-3/TRBV12-4	NA	12	TGTGCCAGCAGCCGGGACTCGGAGACCCAGTACTTC	CASSRDSETQYF